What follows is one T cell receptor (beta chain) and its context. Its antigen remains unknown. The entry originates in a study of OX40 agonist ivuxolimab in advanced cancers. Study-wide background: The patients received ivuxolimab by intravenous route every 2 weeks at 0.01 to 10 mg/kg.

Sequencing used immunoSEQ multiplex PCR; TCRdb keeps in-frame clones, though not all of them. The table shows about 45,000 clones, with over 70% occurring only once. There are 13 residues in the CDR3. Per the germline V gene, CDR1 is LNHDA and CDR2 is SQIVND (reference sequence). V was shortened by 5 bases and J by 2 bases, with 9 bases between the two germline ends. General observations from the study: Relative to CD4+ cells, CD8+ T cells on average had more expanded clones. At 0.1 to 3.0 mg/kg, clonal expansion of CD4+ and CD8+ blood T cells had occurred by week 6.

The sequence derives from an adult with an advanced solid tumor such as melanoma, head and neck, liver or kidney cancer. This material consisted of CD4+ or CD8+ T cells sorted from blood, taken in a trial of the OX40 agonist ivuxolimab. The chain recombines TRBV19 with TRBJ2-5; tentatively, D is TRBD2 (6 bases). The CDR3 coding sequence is TGTGCCAGTAGTCGGGACTCACAAGAGACCCAGTACTTC. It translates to CASSRDSQETQYF.